The rows below give T cell receptor beta chains drawn from one sample of a study of cytomegalovirus exposure and HLA in healthy donors. Sequencing was performed with immunoSEQ multiplex PCR; in TCRdb, only in-frame clones are kept and a portion is missing. The sample yields 150,000 to 200,000 clones, around 78% seen once. Sequenced material: PBMCs. The source of these receptors is a woman in her thirties in good health and CMV-seropositive. Both conserved end residues are part of each CDR3. The order of the fields is V gene, D gene, clone size, J gene, CDR3 DNA, CDR3 protein. D genes are given only for firm matches. Size values are once, few and many counts, or a class for expanded clones, and some rows have none.

>TRBV19|.|.|TRBJ2-1
TGTGCCAGTAGTATAGGACTAGTCAATGAGCAGTTCTTC
CASSIGLVNEQFF
>TRBV7-9|TRBD1|.|TRBJ1-1
TGTGCCAGCAGCCGACAGGGAAACACTGAAGCTTTCTTT
CASSRQGNTEAFF
>TRBV27|.|few|TRBJ1-1
TGTGCCAGCAGTTTATCATTTGGACAGAACACTGAAGCTTTCTTT
CASSLSFGQNTEAFF
>TRBV27|.|.|TRBJ1-2
TGTGCCAGCAGCCGGGGTGGGGGAGGTCGTTCAAATAGTTATGGCTACACCTTC
CASSRGGGGRSNSYGYTF
>TRBV6-5|.|once|TRBJ2-6
TGTGCCAGCAGAGACTCCGGCTCTGGGGCCAACGTCCTGACTTTC
CASRDSGSGANVLTF
>TRBV18|.|.|TRBJ2-1
TGTGCCAGCGCAACAGGGAATGAGCAGTTCTTC
CASATGNEQFF
>TRBV6-6|.|.|TRBJ1-2
TGTGCCAGCAGTTTTGGACAGAACTATGGCTACACCTTC
CASSFGQNYGYTF
>TRBV28|.|.|TRBJ2-7
TGTGCCAGCAGTTTACCGGGGGATAGCTCCTACGAGCAGTACTTC
CASSLPGDSSYEQYF
>TRBV7-9|.|once|TRBJ1-2
TGTGCCAGCAGCTTAGGGGCCAACTACTATGGCTACACCTTC
CASSLGANYYGYTF
>TRBV5-4|.|.|TRBJ2-5
TGTGCCAGCAGCTTCACAGGGAGTGGAGAGACCCAGTACTTC
CASSFTGSGETQYF
>TRBV7-8|TRBD2|.|TRBJ2-2
TGTGCCAGCAGCTTAGCGGGGGGGACTAGCAACGGGGAGCTGTTTTTT
CASSLAGGTSNGELFF
>TRBV19|.|.|TRBJ2-7
TGTGCCAGTAGTATAGGAACTTACGAGCAGTACTTC
CASSIGTYEQYF
>TRBV21-1|.|.|TRBJ2-3
TGTGCCAGCAGCAAAGCCACCTTAGGACAGGGTGCGGCAGATACGCAGTATTTT
CASSKATLGQGAADTQYF
>TRBV29-1|.|.|TRBJ2-3
TGCAGCGTTGCTGGCACAGATACGCAGTATTTT
CSVAGTDTQYF
>TRBV5-1|.|.|TRBJ1-3
TGCGCCAGCAGTGCGTTCTCTGGAAACACCATATATTTT
CASSAFSGNTIYF
>TRBV19|.|few|TRBJ1-5
TGTGCCAGTAGCGTTAGGGACAACGGTCAGCCCCAGCATTTT
CASSVRDNGQPQHF
>TRBV7-2|.|.|TRBJ2-1
TGTGCCAGCAGCCCCCCAAGGGGGGGAGGGAGTATCCTCAATGAGCAGTTCTTC
CASSPPRGGGSILNEQFF
>TRBV5-1|TRBD2|.|TRBJ2-3
TGCGCCAGCAGCTTCTTTCTGTCTAGCGGGAGGGCCGGCACAGATACGCAGTATTTT
CASSFFLSSGRAGTDTQYF
>TRBV30|TRBD1|.|TRBJ1-5
TGTGCCTGGAGTCCCCCGGGCAGGGGGCATCAGCCCCAGCATTTT
CAWSPPGRGHQPQHF
>TRBV10-3|.|.|TRBJ1-1
TGTGCCATCAGGGACAGCCAGAACACTGAAGCTTTCTTT
CAIRDSQNTEAFF
>TRBV6-6|TRBD1|.|TRBJ2-7
TGTGCCAGCAGGGATGGGACAGGAGCGTACTACGAGCAGTACTTC
CASRDGTGAYYEQYF
>TRBV6-5|.|.|TRBJ1-2
TGTGCCAGCAGTTACCAACAGGGTGGTGGTGGTGGCTACACCTTC
CASSYQQGGGGGYTF
>TRBV19|TRBD1|.|TRBJ1-1
TGTGCCAGTAGTACTCGACAGGGTGAAGCTTTCTTT
CASSTRQGEAFF
>TRBV28|.|once|TRBJ1-2
TGTGCCAGCAGTCAAAGAGGGAGCTACACCTTC
CASSQRGSYTF
>TRBV10-1|.|.|TRBJ2-7
TGCGCCAGCAGTGATCGAACTAGTCCCCACGAGCAGTACTTC
CASSDRTSPHEQYF
>TRBV4-3|.|.|TRBJ1-1
TGCGCCAGCAGCCAAGAGAGCAACACTGAAGCTTTCTTT
CASSQESNTEAFF
>TRBV29-1|.|.|TRBJ2-7
TGCAGCGGGGGACAAGGCGACTACGAGCAGTACTTC
CSGGQGDYEQYF
>TRBV6-6|.|.|TRBJ1-2
TGTGCCAGCAGTTATTCGACACCTAACTATGGCTACACCTTC
CASSYSTPNYGYTF
>TRBV9|TRBD2|.|TRBJ2-7
TGTGCCAGCAGCGTAGATAGCGGGCGGGAGGGTTCCTACGAGCAGTACTTC
CASSVDSGREGSYEQYF
>TRBV5-1|.|.|TRBJ1-3
TGCGCCAGCAGCTTCTCGGGTCAGGGGGGAAACACCATATATTTT
CASSFSGQGGNTIYF
>TRBV6-1|TRBD2|.|TRBJ2-3
TGTGCCAGCAGTCCCCTGGCGGGGGGGGGAGATACGCAGTATTTT
CASSPLAGGGDTQYF
>TRBV9|TRBD1|.|TRBJ1-1
TGTGCCAGCAGCCCTCTACAGGGGGTGCACACTGAAGCTTTCTTT
CASSPLQGVHTEAFF
>TRBV15|TRBD1|.|TRBJ1-2
TGTGCCACCAGCAGGGGACAGACTAACTATGGCTACACCTTC
CATSRGQTNYGYTF
>TRBV5-1|.|.|TRBJ2-7
TGCGCCAGCAGCTTGGTCGGTGGCGAGCAGTACTTC
CASSLVGGEQYF
>TRBV7-2|TRBD2|.|TRBJ2-1
TGTGCCAGCAGCTTTAGCGGGACCTCCTACAATGAGCAGTTCTTC
CASSFSGTSYNEQFF
>TRBV5-6|TRBD2|.|TRBJ2-5
TGTGCCAGCAGCCTTGCGTCGCGGACTAGCCGAGAGACCCAGTACTTC
CASSLASRTSRETQYF
>TRBV5-1|TRBD1|.|TRBJ2-1
TGCGCCAGCAGCTTGGGGACAGGGTACAATGAGCAGTTCTTC
CASSLGTGYNEQFF
>TRBV7-9|.|few|TRBJ1-1
TGTGCCAGCAGCCCTGACAGAGAAATTTTAACTTTCTTT
CASSPDREILTFF
>TRBV5-6|.|few|TRBJ2-2
TGTGCCAGCAGCTTGTCAGGTACCGGGGAGCTGTTTTTT
CASSLSGTGELFF
>TRBV4-2|.|.|TRBJ1-2
TGTGCCAGCAGCCAAGATGGACATACTAACTATGGCTACACCTTC
CASSQDGHTNYGYTF
>TRBV13|TRBD1|few|TRBJ1-6
TGTGCCAGCAGCTCACTCAGGACAGGGGGTAGGAATTCACCCCTCCACTTT
CASSSLRTGGRNSPLHF
>TRBV13|.|.|TRBJ2-3
TGTGCCAGCAGCTCCGACCGGGACACGGGCACAGATACGCAGTATTTT
CASSSDRDTGTDTQYF
>TRBV19|TRBD1|.|TRBJ1-1
TGTGCCAGTAGTAGCATGGGACAGGGCGGCACTGAAGCTTTCTTT
CASSSMGQGGTEAFF
>TRBV18|TRBD2|.|TRBJ2-1
TGTGCCAGCTCCCTAGGACTAGCAGACAATGAGCAGTTCTTC
CASSLGLADNEQFF
>TRBV2|.|.|TRBJ1-5
TGTGCCAGCAGTGAGCGCGTCATGGATCAGCCCCAGCATTTT
CASSERVMDQPQHF
>TRBV5-1|.|.|TRBJ1-1
TGCGCCAGCAGCTTCCTGGCTCAGGGGATGAACACTGAAGCTTTCTTT
CASSFLAQGMNTEAFF
>TRBV2|.|.|TRBJ1-4
TGTGCCAGCAGGGCGGAGGGCGTTGAAAAACTGTTTTTT
CASRAEGVEKLFF
>TRBV29-1|.|.|TRBJ1-1
TGCAGCGGGAGGGGCGCGAACACTGAAGCTTTCTTT
CSGRGANTEAFF
>TRBV4-1|.|few|TRBJ1-4
TGCGCCAGCAGCCAAGATGGCAGGGGTTTTGAAAAACTGTTTTTT
CASSQDGRGFEKLFF